The entry that follows covers one T cell receptor beta chain sequence. Per the study methods: Nucleated cell counts were estimated from reference gene primer amplification. Only in-frame clones appear in the TCRdb table, and some are missing; sequencing was by immunoSEQ multiplex PCR. V and J calls and clone size are copied from that table; D and trimming were computed from the DNA. The table shows about 120,000 clones, with around 91% occurring only once. This sample is part of a study of blood T cell repertoires in COVID-19. Study summary: T cells, B-cell-depleted T cells, or PBMCs supplied cDNA or gDNA.

Germline-derived CDR1 and CDR2 are SEHNR and FQNEAQ (reference sequence). The V gene end was trimmed by 5 bases and the J gene end by 5 bases; junction bases not matched to a gene: 6. This CDR3 is 16 amino acids long. The Seattle patients joined while their infection was active and were tracked longitudinally afterward. Input material: peripheral blood. This receptor was taken from a woman aged 60-70 years with COVID-19, enrolled during active disease. The chain couples TRBV7-9 to TRBJ2-2; the match to TRBD1 covers 12 bases. CDR3 protein: CASSPGTGGGTGELFF. The CDR3 DNA sequence: TGTGCCAGCAGCCCCGGGACAGGGGGCGGGACCGGGGAGCTGTTTTTT.